This T cell receptor (beta chain) derives from a study of blood T cells in healthy people across ages (dated by TCRdb to between 2014 and 2017). In terms of the full investigation: In model experiments, template switching captured about one uniquely barcoded TCR beta cDNA molecule for every two T cells. To track age-related changes in TCR beta repertoire diversity, the study relied on deep sequencing normalized with unique cDNA molecular identifiers. The donors were split into four age groups: young (average about 15 years), middle-aged (about 40), aged (62) and long-lived (about 74). Donors of different ages were randomly distributed across sequencing lanes to avoid experimental bias. Two additional independent replicas of 1 million unique cDNA reads from the same blood draw were analyzed for two donors (one aged 18 to 30 and one aged 80 or older). Results and caveats for the whole study, not just this receptor: Donor CMV infection status was unknown, potentially confounding age-related changes in expanded clonotypes. Compared with the aged group, the long-lived group had more naive CD4+ T cells, fewer expanded clones and increased TCR diversity, suggesting age selection. A strong correlation was found between observed TCR beta diversity and the percentage of naive T cells measured by flow cytometry. Estimates of total diversity based on one million sequenced T cells were considered lower bounds and underestimates. As age increased, observed TCR beta diversity per million T cells dropped in a roughly linear way, and a significant reduction was already evident by age 40. Conclusive comparison of naive and antigen-experienced compartments was prevented by the profiling of bulk unsorted PBMCs.

Library preparation used 5' RACE. The data were produced on an Illumina HiSeq 2500. A second PCR of about 6 to 11 cycles was run with a J-beta primer mix and a sample-barcoded 5' primer. A template-switch 5' adaptor carrying 12 random nucleotides introduced a unique molecular identifier onto each TCR beta cDNA molecule. Each sample yielded at least 3 million CDR3-containing paired-end reads. First-strand cDNA synthesis was performed from all RNA using the Mint cDNA synthesis kit, with priming by a TRBC-specific oligonucleotide. After uracil-DNA glycosylase treatment, a first 18-cycle PCR used universal primers M1SS and BC2_uni_R on all cDNA. In the source study's methods: For normalization, 1 million high-quality reads were randomly selected from each sample, with every read carrying a distinct molecular identifier. Instead of being binned into consensus sequences, reads that shared molecular identifiers were thrown out. MiTCR, set to a Q25 quality threshold and the strictest error-elimination algorithm, was used for CDR3 identification, clonotype clustering and error correction. A nonparametric unseen species model using Euler transformation provided a lower-bound estimate of total TCR beta diversity. TCRdb ran its own pipeline on the public reads, namely fastp trimming at Q25 and MiXCR clone calling, and kept in-frame beta chains. One record per CDR3 amino acid sequence lists the most common genes and DNA. TCRdb, rather than the study authors, made the V and J calls. The sample includes some 1.5 million distinct CDR3 sequences, with approximately 43% observed a single time. The ten biggest clones cover over 3.5% of the sample.

About this clonotype itself: Its antigen is unknown. The sample holds no much larger clone one base away, and base qualities are not on file.

Reading from cysteine to phenylalanine, the CDR3 counts 14 amino acids. Left in the record is the CDR3 DNA by itself, 42 bases read in frame from the first base. Deletion took 4 bases off V and 0 bases off J, with a span of 10 bases between the germline ends. The germline V gene supplies CDR1 SGDLS and CDR2 YYNGEE. Systemically healthy Caucasian individuals from Russia, some 40 in total and aged roughly 6 to 100 years, were included as donors. Approximately 9 milliliters of peripheral blood were collected from each donor into EDTA-treated Vacutainer tubes. Ficoll-Paque density-gradient centrifugation was used to isolate PBMCs, with at least 7 million obtained per sample. Trizol reagent was used to extract total RNA from the PBMCs, yielding at least 5 micrograms per sample. For every donor, an aliquot of PBMCs went through flow cytometry to measure the percentages of naive CD45RAhigh/CD27high T cells.

This sequence was found in a woman under 30 in good health. The chain was built from TRBV9 and TRBJ2-5; TRBD1 could be the D gene, as 6 bases match. Input material: blood. The nucleotides are TGTGCCAGCAGCCCGGACAGTCACCAAGAGACCCAGTACTTC. This is translated as CASSPDSHQETQYF.